Listed below are T cell receptor beta chains from one sample, sequenced in a study of shared clonotypes between healthy human individuals. Some clones are missing from TCRdb's copy, which holds only in-frame ones; the method was immunoSEQ multiplex PCR. Among over a million clones listed, 98% were seen once. The sequencing sample was made of naive CD4+ T cells sorted from blood. These receptors all stem from a man in his thirties or forties in good health. CDR3s include the opening cysteine and the closing phenylalanine or tryptophan. The order of the fields is D gene, clone size, V gene, J gene, CDR3 DNA, CDR3 protein. A D gene is named only where the DNA matches it firmly. A clone size is listed for some rows: how often the clone was seen (once, few, many), or a class if it is expanded.

d_gene: TRBD2
abundance: NA
v_gene: TRBV7-9
j_gene: TRBJ2-1
CDR3nt: TGTGCCAGCAGCCCCGGGAGGGCTAGCGGGAGCTCCTACAATGAGCAGTTCTTC
CDR3aa: CASSPGRASGSSYNEQFF

d_gene: NA
abundance: NA
v_gene: TRBV19
j_gene: TRBJ1-5
CDR3nt: TGTGCCAGTAGTATATTAGTTGGGGGCAATCAGCCCCAGCATTTT
CDR3aa: CASSILVGGNQPQHF

d_gene: TRBD1
abundance: NA
v_gene: TRBV7-9
j_gene: TRBJ1-5
CDR3nt: TGTGCCAGCAGCAACCGGGACAGGGGTCGGAATCAGCCCCAGCATTTT
CDR3aa: CASSNRDRGRNQPQHF

d_gene: NA
abundance: NA
v_gene: TRBV7-9
j_gene: TRBJ1-5
CDR3nt: TGTGCCAGCAGCTTCTATGGGGGGATCATTAATCAGCCCCAGCATTTT
CDR3aa: CASSFYGGIINQPQHF

d_gene: TRBD2
abundance: NA
v_gene: TRBV6-4
j_gene: TRBJ2-1
CDR3nt: TGTGCCAGCAGTGTGCTAGCGGGGGTTTACAATGAGCAGTTCTTC
CDR3aa: CASSVLAGVYNEQFF

d_gene: NA
abundance: NA
v_gene: TRBV21-1
j_gene: TRBJ1-4
CDR3nt: TGTGCCCGGCCCGGGACAGGGGGGGAAATTGCAACTAATGAAAAACTGTTTTTT
CDR3aa: CARPGTGGEIATNEKLFF

d_gene: NA
abundance: once
v_gene: TRBV2
j_gene: TRBJ2-5
CDR3nt: TGTGCCAGCAGTGGGGGCGCGGGTGCGGAGACCCAGTACTTC
CDR3aa: CASSGGAGAETQYF

d_gene: NA
abundance: NA
v_gene: TRBV2
j_gene: TRBJ1-2
CDR3nt: TGTGCCAGCAGTGTGGGGAGGGCTGATGGCTACACCTTC
CDR3aa: CASSVGRADGYTF

d_gene: TRBD1
abundance: NA
v_gene: TRBV5-1
j_gene: TRBJ2-5
CDR3nt: TGCGCCAGCAGCTCGGGACAGGGTGAGACCCAGTACTTC
CDR3aa: CASSSGQGETQYF

d_gene: NA
abundance: NA
v_gene: TRBV30
j_gene: TRBJ2-1
CDR3nt: TGTGCCTGGAATCTCCTAGCCGTCCATGAGCAGTTCTTC
CDR3aa: CAWNLLAVHEQFF

d_gene: TRBD1
abundance: NA
v_gene: TRBV29-1
j_gene: TRBJ2-7
CDR3nt: TGCAGCGCCGGGACAGGGTCCTACGAGCAGTACTTC
CDR3aa: CSAGTGSYEQYF

d_gene: TRBD2
abundance: once
v_gene: TRBV5-1
j_gene: TRBJ2-2
CDR3nt: TGCGCCAGCAGCTTGGAGCGGGGGACGGGCACCGGGGAGCTGTTTTTT
CDR3aa: CASSLERGTGTGELFF

d_gene: NA
abundance: NA
v_gene: TRBV30
j_gene: TRBJ1-5
CDR3nt: TGTGCCTGGAGTACGGGGACAAGGGTGGGTCAGCCCCAGCATTTT
CDR3aa: CAWSTGTRVGQPQHF

d_gene: NA
abundance: NA
v_gene: TRBV29-1
j_gene: TRBJ2-5
CDR3nt: TGCAGCGTTCTTACAGGGGAGACCCAGTACTTC
CDR3aa: CSVLTGETQYF

d_gene: TRBD1
abundance: NA
v_gene: TRBV4-3
j_gene: TRBJ2-2
CDR3nt: TGCGCCAGCAGCCAACCCCCGGGACAGCAAAACACCGGGGAGCTGTTTTTT
CDR3aa: CASSQPPGQQNTGELFF

d_gene: NA
abundance: NA
v_gene: TRBV6-6
j_gene: TRBJ1-2
CDR3nt: TGTGCCAGCAGTTACCAGGAAGCTAACTATGGCTACACCTTC
CDR3aa: CASSYQEANYGYTF

d_gene: NA
abundance: NA
v_gene: TRBV29-1
j_gene: TRBJ1-1
CDR3nt: TGCAGCGTTGTGAGAAACACTGAAGCTTTCTTT
CDR3aa: CSVVRNTEAFF

d_gene: TRBD2
abundance: NA
v_gene: TRBV9
j_gene: TRBJ2-1
CDR3nt: TGTGCCAGCAGCGCCCTAACTAGCGGGATCTACAATGAGCAGTTCTTC
CDR3aa: CASSALTSGIYNEQFF

d_gene: TRBD1
abundance: NA
v_gene: TRBV7-3
j_gene: TRBJ1-3
CDR3nt: TGTGCCAGCAGCTTATCCCAGGGGGCTAAAGCTGGAAACACCATATATTTT
CDR3aa: CASSLSQGAKAGNTIYF

d_gene: NA
abundance: NA
v_gene: TRBV5-5
j_gene: TRBJ2-4
CDR3nt: TGTGCCAGCAGCTTGCGTCGTTCGTTGAGAAAAAACATTCAGTACTTC
CDR3aa: CASSLRRSLRKNIQYF

d_gene: NA
abundance: NA
v_gene: TRBV7-2
j_gene: TRBJ1-5
CDR3nt: TGTGCCAGCAGCAGATATCCCAATCAGCCCCAGCATTTT
CDR3aa: CASSRYPNQPQHF

d_gene: TRBD2
abundance: NA
v_gene: TRBV5-1
j_gene: TRBJ2-7
CDR3nt: TGCGCCAGCAGCTTGAGCGCGGGAGTGGGGCGGGACGAGCAGTACTTC
CDR3aa: CASSLSAGVGRDEQYF

d_gene: NA
abundance: NA
v_gene: TRBV4-2
j_gene: TRBJ2-3
CDR3nt: TGTGCCAGCAGCCAACTCGCGGGGACTCCCACTGAACGAGATACGCAGTATTTT
CDR3aa: CASSQLAGTPTERDTQYF

d_gene: TRBD1
abundance: NA
v_gene: TRBV6-5
j_gene: TRBJ1-2
CDR3nt: TGTGCCAGCAGTGGCTACAGGGGTCCTGGTTATGGCTACACCTTC
CDR3aa: CASSGYRGPGYGYTF

d_gene: NA
abundance: NA
v_gene: TRBV27
j_gene: TRBJ2-3
CDR3nt: TGTGCCAGCAGTCAAGGGGGTACGCAGTATTTT
CDR3aa: CASSQGGTQYF

d_gene: NA
abundance: NA
v_gene: TRBV5-1
j_gene: TRBJ1-5
CDR3nt: TGCGCCAGCAGCTTGGGTTCAGCCTACGGTCAGCCCCAGCATTTT
CDR3aa: CASSLGSAYGQPQHF

d_gene: TRBD2
abundance: once
v_gene: TRBV9
j_gene: TRBJ2-1
CDR3nt: TGTGCCAGCAGCCCCGGACTAGCGGGAACCTACAATGAGCAGTTCTTC
CDR3aa: CASSPGLAGTYNEQFF

d_gene: TRBD1
abundance: NA
v_gene: TRBV18
j_gene: TRBJ1-5
CDR3nt: TGTGCCAGCTCACCGGGACAGGGGTATCAGCCCCAGCATTTT
CDR3aa: CASSPGQGYQPQHF

d_gene: TRBD1
abundance: once
v_gene: TRBV5-1
j_gene: TRBJ2-1
CDR3nt: TGCGCCAGCAGCTTGGTTGGGGCAGGGGGCACCCCTTCCAATGAGCAGTTCTTC
CDR3aa: CASSLVGAGGTPSNEQFF

d_gene: NA
abundance: NA
v_gene: TRBV5-1
j_gene: TRBJ2-3
CDR3nt: TGCGCCAGCAGCTCCAAAGACGGCATAAATACGCAGTATTTT
CDR3aa: CASSSKDGINTQYF

d_gene: TRBD2
abundance: NA
v_gene: TRBV5-4
j_gene: TRBJ2-7
CDR3nt: TGTGCCAGCAGCTTAGTAGCGGGAGGGACGGGGGAGCAGTACTTC
CDR3aa: CASSLVAGGTGEQYF

d_gene: NA
abundance: NA
v_gene: TRBV9
j_gene: TRBJ1-1
CDR3nt: TGTGCCAGCAGCGTAGGGGCAGATCGCACTGAAGCTTTCTTT
CDR3aa: CASSVGADRTEAFF

d_gene: NA
abundance: NA
v_gene: TRBV28
j_gene: TRBJ2-7
CDR3nt: TGTGCCCTTAGGGACCGATCCTACGAGCAGTACTTC
CDR3aa: CALRDRSYEQYF

d_gene: TRBD1
abundance: NA
v_gene: TRBV6-1
j_gene: TRBJ1-5
CDR3nt: TGTGCCAGCAGTCCCACAGGGGGTTATCAGCCCCAGCATTTT
CDR3aa: CASSPTGGYQPQHF

d_gene: TRBD2
abundance: NA
v_gene: TRBV7-9
j_gene: TRBJ2-1
CDR3nt: TGTGCCAGCAGCTTAGGCGGGAGCGGTTACAATGAGCAGTTCTTC
CDR3aa: CASSLGGSGYNEQFF

d_gene: NA
abundance: NA
v_gene: TRBV5-1
j_gene: TRBJ2-3
CDR3nt: TGCGCCAGCAGCGAGACTAGCACAGATACGCAGTATTTT
CDR3aa: CASSETSTDTQYF

d_gene: NA
abundance: NA
v_gene: TRBV4-1
j_gene: TRBJ2-1
CDR3nt: TGCGCCAGCCTCCAAATAGGCGGGAAGCACAATGAGCAGTTCTTC
CDR3aa: CASLQIGGKHNEQFF

d_gene: NA
abundance: NA
v_gene: TRBV9
j_gene: TRBJ2-5
CDR3nt: TGTGCCAGCAGCGTAGGACATGTACAAGAGACCCAGTACTTC
CDR3aa: CASSVGHVQETQYF

d_gene: NA
abundance: NA
v_gene: TRBV29-1
j_gene: TRBJ1-2
CDR3nt: TGCAGCGCGTATCAGGGAGGGAGCTATGGCTACACCTTC
CDR3aa: CSAYQGGSYGYTF

d_gene: NA
abundance: NA
v_gene: TRBV4-1
j_gene: TRBJ2-7
CDR3nt: TGCGCCAGCAGCCAAGCGTTAGACGGATCCGCCTACGAGCAGTACTTC
CDR3aa: CASSQALDGSAYEQYF

d_gene: NA
abundance: NA
v_gene: TRBV20-1
j_gene: TRBJ2-7
CDR3nt: TGCAGTGCTAGTAAGTCAGGCGAGCAGTACTTC
CDR3aa: CSASKSGEQYF

d_gene: NA
abundance: NA
v_gene: TRBV6-6
j_gene: TRBJ1-2
CDR3nt: TGTGCCAGCTCTTTCCAGAGCAGCCGATACCACTATGGCTACACCTTC
CDR3aa: CASSFQSSRYHYGYTF

d_gene: TRBD2
abundance: NA
v_gene: TRBV2
j_gene: TRBJ2-7
CDR3nt: TGTGCCAGCACTAGCGGGAACTCCTACGAGCAGTACTTC
CDR3aa: CASTSGNSYEQYF

d_gene: TRBD1
abundance: NA
v_gene: TRBV29-1
j_gene: TRBJ2-5
CDR3nt: TGCAGCGTCGCCACAGGGGGGGAGACCCAGTACTTC
CDR3aa: CSVATGGETQYF

d_gene: TRBD2
abundance: NA
v_gene: TRBV4-2
j_gene: TRBJ2-3
CDR3nt: TGTGCCAGCAGCCAAGCGGCGGGAGGGCCGGGGACAGATACGCAGTATTTT
CDR3aa: CASSQAAGGPGTDTQYF

d_gene: TRBD2
abundance: NA
v_gene: TRBV18
j_gene: TRBJ2-3
CDR3nt: TGTGCCAGCTCACCACTTGGGAGCGGGAGAACTAGCACAGATACGCAGTATTTT
CDR3aa: CASSPLGSGRTSTDTQYF